This TCR beta chain emerged from a study of T cells in Graves' hyperthyroidism and ophthalmopathy. Points from the study as a whole: A model using 13 V-J features told ophthalmopathy apart from stable hyperthyroidism. In the blood, most expanded thyroid clonotypes above 0.001 appeared as well.

This CDR3 is built from 13 residues. CDR1 and CDR2 (germline): SGHVS, FQNEAQ. Unmatched junction bases numbered 3, after V lost 7 bases and J lost 7 bases. This clonotype was detected only a few times. Its antigen is still unknown. Patients were excluded for uncontrolled infection, other autoimmune disease, pregnancy or lactation. Fresh peripheral blood, more than 8 ml of it, supplied the PBMCs. TCR beta CDR3 regions were amplified from RNA. Primed by the HTBI set, a first-round RT-PCR was run on the TCR CDR3. TCRdb reprocessed the multiplex PCR reads with MiXCR, giving one entry per CDR3 protein. The sample lists 530,000 or so distinct CDR3 sequences, about 15% seen once, with roughly 15% in the top ten.

Material for sequencing was blood. The V call is TRBV7-8, the J call TRBJ1-6, with 8 bases identical to TRBD1. This sequence was found in a young woman with Graves' ophthalmopathy. CDR3 amino acids: CASTRTGNSPLHF. DNA of the CDR3: TGTGCCAGCACCAGGACAGGGAATTCACCCCTCCACTTT.